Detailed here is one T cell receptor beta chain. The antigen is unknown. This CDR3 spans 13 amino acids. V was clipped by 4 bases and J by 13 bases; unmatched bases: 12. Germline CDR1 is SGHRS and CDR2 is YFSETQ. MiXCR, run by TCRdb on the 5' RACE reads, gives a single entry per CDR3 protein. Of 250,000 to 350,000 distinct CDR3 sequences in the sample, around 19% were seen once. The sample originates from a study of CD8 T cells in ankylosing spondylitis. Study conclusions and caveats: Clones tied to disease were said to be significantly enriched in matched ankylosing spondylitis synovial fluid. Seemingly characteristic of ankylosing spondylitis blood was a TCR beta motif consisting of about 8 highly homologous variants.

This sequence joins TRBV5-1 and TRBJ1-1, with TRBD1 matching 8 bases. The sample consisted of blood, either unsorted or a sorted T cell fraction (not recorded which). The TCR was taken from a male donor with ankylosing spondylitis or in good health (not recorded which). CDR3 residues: CASSHGTGFQDFF. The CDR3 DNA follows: TGCGCCAGCAGCCACGGGACAGGATTCCAGGATTTCTTT.